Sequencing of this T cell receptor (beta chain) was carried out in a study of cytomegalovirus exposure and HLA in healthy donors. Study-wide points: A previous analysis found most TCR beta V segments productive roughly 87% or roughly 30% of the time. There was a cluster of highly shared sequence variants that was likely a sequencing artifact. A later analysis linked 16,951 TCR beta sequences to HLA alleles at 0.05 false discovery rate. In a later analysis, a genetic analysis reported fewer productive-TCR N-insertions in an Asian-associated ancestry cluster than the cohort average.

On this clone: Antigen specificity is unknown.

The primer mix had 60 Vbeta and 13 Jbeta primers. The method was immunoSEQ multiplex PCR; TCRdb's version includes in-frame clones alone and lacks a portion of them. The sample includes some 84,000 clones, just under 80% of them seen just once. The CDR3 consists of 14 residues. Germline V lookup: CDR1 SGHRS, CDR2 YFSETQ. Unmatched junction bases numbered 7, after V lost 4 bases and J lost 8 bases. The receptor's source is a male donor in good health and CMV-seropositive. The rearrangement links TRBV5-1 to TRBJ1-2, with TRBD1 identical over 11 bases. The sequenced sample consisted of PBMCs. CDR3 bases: TGCGCCAGCAGCCCCGGACAGGGGGCTGACGGCTACACCTTC. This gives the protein CASSPGQGADGYTF.